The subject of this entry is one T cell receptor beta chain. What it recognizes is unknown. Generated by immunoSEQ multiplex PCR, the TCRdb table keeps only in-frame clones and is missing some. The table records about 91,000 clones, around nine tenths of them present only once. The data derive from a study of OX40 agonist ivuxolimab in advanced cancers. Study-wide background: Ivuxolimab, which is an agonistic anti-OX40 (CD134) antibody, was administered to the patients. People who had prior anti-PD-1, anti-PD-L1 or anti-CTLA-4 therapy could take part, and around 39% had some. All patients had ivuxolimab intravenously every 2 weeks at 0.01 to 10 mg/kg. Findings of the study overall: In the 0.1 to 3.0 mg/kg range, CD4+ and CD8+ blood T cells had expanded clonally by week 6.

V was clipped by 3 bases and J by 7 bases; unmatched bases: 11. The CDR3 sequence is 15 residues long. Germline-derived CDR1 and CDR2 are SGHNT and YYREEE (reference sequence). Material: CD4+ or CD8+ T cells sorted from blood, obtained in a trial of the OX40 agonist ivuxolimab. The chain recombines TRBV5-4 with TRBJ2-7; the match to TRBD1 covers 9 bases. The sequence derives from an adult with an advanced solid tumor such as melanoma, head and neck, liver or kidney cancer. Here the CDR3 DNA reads TGTGCCAGCAGCTCGCCGGGACAGGGAAAAGGGGAGCAGTACTTC. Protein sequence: CASSSPGQGKGEQYF.